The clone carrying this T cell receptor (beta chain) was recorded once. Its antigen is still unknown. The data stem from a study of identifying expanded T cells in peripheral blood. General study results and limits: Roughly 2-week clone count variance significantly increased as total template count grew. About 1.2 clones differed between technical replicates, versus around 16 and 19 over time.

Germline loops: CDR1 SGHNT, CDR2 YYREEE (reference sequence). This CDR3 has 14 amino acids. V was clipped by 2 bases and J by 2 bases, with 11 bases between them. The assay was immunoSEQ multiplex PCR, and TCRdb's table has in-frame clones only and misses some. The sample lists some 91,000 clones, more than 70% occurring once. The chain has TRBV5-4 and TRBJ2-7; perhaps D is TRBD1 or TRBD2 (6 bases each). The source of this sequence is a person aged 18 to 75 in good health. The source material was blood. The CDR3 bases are TGTGCCAGCAGCTTTGGAGGGGGAACCTACGAGCAGTACTTC. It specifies CASSFGGGTYEQYF.